This T cell receptor beta chain appears in the sequencing data of a study of human CD8 memory T cell subsets. Phenotypically, stem-like memory CD8+ T cells (TSTEM) were characterized as CCR7+ PD-1- TIGIT-. The authors enriched total CD8+ T cells by negative magnetic separation. Extraction of RNA, which was performed with an RNeasy Mini Kit, drew on duplicate vials of some 150,000 sorted CD8+ T cells per subset. Findings of the study overall: Diversity in stem-like memory and precursor exhausted T cells was similarly high, unlike effector memory cells.

As concerns this clonotype: What it recognizes is unknown.

Production of TCR beta libraries used UMI-labeled 5' RACE as the method. Using the 5' RACE reads, TCRdb records one entry per CDR3 protein without DNA. The sample includes approximately 7,000 distinct CDR3 sequences. Germline CDR1 MNHEY, CDR2 SMNVEV (reference sequence). The CDR3 runs 13 residues. The sample was CD8+ stem-like memory T cells (TSCM and TCM) sorted from PBMCs. The subset denotes: stem-like memory CD8 T cells (TSTEM), CCR7+ PD-1- TIGIT-. The J gene is TRBJ2-4, the V gene TRBV27. This clonotype originated in a human donor in good health. Here the CDR3 reads CASSPNSGSAQYF.